The 2 T cell receptor beta chains in this list originate from one sample, sequenced in a study of cytomegalovirus exposure and HLA in healthy donors. PCR primers comprised 60 Vbeta and 13 Jbeta primers. The data were produced by immunoSEQ multiplex PCR, yet TCRdb's version contains in-frame clones alone and is incomplete. The sample holds about 98,000 clones, roughly two thirds seen once. Material: PBMCs. These receptors all come from a man aged 50 to 59 in good health and CMV-seronegative.

The table lists this clone with a few counts. The J gene is TRBJ2-1, the V gene TRBV27; D is perhaps TRBD2 (7 bases). The germline CDR1 and CDR2 sequences are MNHEY and SMNVEV (reference sequence). V dropped 3 bases and J dropped 9 bases, with 21 bases sitting between them. This CDR3 is 16 amino acids long. CDR3 DNA sequence: TGTGCCAGCAGTTTGCACCGGGGGGCCCAGGGGCCTGAGCAGTTCTTC. It is translated as CASSLHRGAQGPEQFF.

CDR3 coding DNA: TGCGCCAGCAGCCTGCAACAGGGGTCCGACTATGGCTACACCTTC. Its translation is CASSLQQGSDYGYTF. The chain combines TRBV4-3 with TRBJ1-2; 7 nucleotides match TRBD1. Germline V gene data show CDR1 as LGHNA and CDR2 as YSLEER. The junction had 8 bases not matched to a gene; V was cut back by 4 bases and J by 3 bases. The CDR3 is made up of 15 amino acids.